A single sample gave rise to the 16 T cell receptor beta chains below, sequenced in a study of siplizumab effects on memory and regulatory T cells. Sequenced by immunoSEQ multiplex PCR; TCRdb stores in-frame clones only, minus some. Here the sample spans approximately 90,000 clones, approximately 95% being singletons. The sequenced material came from non-Treg CD4+ T cells sorted from blood. The receptor source for this set is a human donor in good health.

As to this clone: Other DNA sequences in this sample translate to the same CDR3. The rearrangement joins TRBV27 to TRBJ1-1; D perhaps matches TRBD1 (6 bases). This CDR3 spans 13 amino acids. Germline V gene sequence: CDR1 MNHEY, CDR2 SMNVEV (reference sequence). Trimming left V 6 bases short and J 7 bases short, with 15 bases between. The CDR3 region has the DNA TGTGCCAGCAGCTACAGGGCCCCAGGTGAAGCTTTCTTT. It specifies CASSYRAPGEAFF.

The chain joins TRBV6-4 to TRBJ2-2; 11 nucleotides match TRBD2. The V gene end was trimmed by 5 bases and the J gene end by 4 bases; junction bases not matched to a gene: 3. The CDR3 runs 15 residues. CDR1 and CDR2 (germline): MRHNA, SNTAGT. The CDR3 bases are TGTGCCAGCAGTCAAGGACTAGCGGGCACCGGGGAGCTGTTTTTT. Protein product: CASSQGLAGTGELFF.

The chain combines TRBV19 with TRBJ1-3; D ambiguous. Germline V gives CDR1 LNHDA, CDR2 SQIVND (reference sequence). This CDR3 is built from 13 residues. Trimming pared 5 bases from V and 4 bases from J, leaving 9 bases between. The CDR3 DNA reads as TGTGCCAGTAGTGCGGCAACGGGAAACACCATATATTTT. It translates to CASSAATGNTIYF.

This chain links TRBV10-3 with TRBJ2-7; D tentatively reads TRBD1 or TRBD2 (5 bases each). The CDR3 is 13 residues long. The germline CDR1 and CDR2 sequences are ENHRY and SYGVKD. V shed 5 bases and J shed 1 base, with 9 bases lying between them. The CDR3 reads CAISPGPSYEQYF. The DNA of the CDR3 is TGTGCCATCAGTCCGGGGCCGTCCTACGAGCAGTACTTC.

V is TRBV5-4 and J is TRBJ1-1, with D tentatively TRBD1 (6 bases). Per germline, CDR1 SGHNT and CDR2 YYREEE (reference sequence). This CDR3 has 14 residues. Trimming removed 1 base at V and 3 bases at J, with 10 bases between. The CDR3: CASSLRQADTEAFF. The DNA for the CDR3 is TGTGCCAGCAGCTTGAGACAGGCCGACACTGAAGCTTTCTTT.

The rearrangement links TRBV2 to TRBJ1-5; weak D call: TRBD1 (6 bases). V was clipped by 6 bases and J by 4 bases, with 10 bases between them. CDR1 and CDR2 (germline): SNHLY, FYNNEI. The CDR3 runs to 13 residues. CDR3 in amino acids: CASSPGENQPQHF. The CDR3 bases are TGTGCCAGCAGCCCAGGGGAGAATCAGCCCCAGCATTTT.

The chain links TRBV2 to TRBJ2-7; 13 nucleotides agree with TRBD2. Germline lookup yields CDR1 SNHLY and CDR2 FYNNEI. V gave up 6 bases and J gave up 5 bases; unmatched junction bases: 10. The length of the CDR3 is 16 residues. CDR3 DNA sequence: TGTGCCAGCAGGACGGGACTAGCGGGAAGTGGAAACGAGCAGTACTTC. Its translation is CASRTGLAGSGNEQYF.

The rearrangement uses TRBV9 and TRBJ2-2, with D tentatively TRBD2 (5 bases). Germline V gene sequence: CDR1 SGDLS, CDR2 YYNGEE. Trimming cost V 4 bases and J 3 bases, with 10 bases left between them. CDR3 length: 14 residues. CDR3 sequence: CASSPGGYTGELFF. The CDR3, as DNA: TGTGCCAGCAGCCCAGGAGGTTACACCGGGGAGCTGTTTTTT.

The gene calls are TRBV6-1 and TRBJ1-1; weak D call: TRBD1 (6 bases). V lost 5 bases and J 4 bases, leaving 14 bases between the germline ends. Germline assignment: CDR1 MNHNS and CDR2 SASEGT. The CDR3 contains 14 residues. The CDR3 here is CASSPIQGGTEAFF. DNA of the CDR3: TGTGCCAGCAGTCCTATACAGGGAGGCACTGAAGCTTTCTTT.

This clone was detected only once. The genes are TRBV6-6 and TRBJ1-1, with 8 bases aligning to TRBD1. Per the germline V gene, CDR1 is MNHNY and CDR2 is SVGAGI (reference sequence). This CDR3 has 13 amino acids. The CDR3 nucleotides read TGTTCCGGACAGGGTGGGATGAACACTGAAGCTTTCTTT. The encoded protein is CSGQGGMNTEAFF.

The chain uses TRBV7-9 and TRBJ1-3, with D unresolved. There are 17 residues in the CDR3. In germline, CDR1 is SEHNR, CDR2 FQNEAQ (reference sequence). Trimming left V 1 base short and J 3 bases short, with 16 bases between. The CDR3 here is CASSLVRSADFGNTIYF. As DNA, the CDR3 is TGTGCCAGCAGCTTAGTTCGTTCGGCGGACTTTGGAAACACCATATATTTT.

V and J are TRBV4-1 and TRBJ2-2, with D tentatively TRBD1 or TRBD2 (5 bases each). Germline V lookup: CDR1 MGHRA, CDR2 YSYEKL. V lost 0 bases and J lost 6, with 11 bases in between. CDR3 size: 15 residues. The CDR3 protein is CASSQDETGPGELFF. The DNA for the CDR3 is TGCGCCAGCAGCCAAGATGAGACGGGGCCCGGGGAGCTGTTTTTT.

V and J are TRBV9 and TRBJ1-3; D might be TRBD1 (5 bases). With 4 bases removed from V and 4 bases from J, the gap between germline ends came to 15 bases. This CDR3 has 15 residues. Germline V gives CDR1 SGDLS, CDR2 YYNGEE. This CDR3 reads CASSPERGRGNTIYF. Written as DNA, the CDR3 is TGTGCCAGCAGCCCGGAACGGGGCAGAGGAAACACCATATATTTT.

The chain recombines TRBV30 with TRBJ2-7; 8 bases are shared with TRBD1. The trim removed 0 bases at V and 3 bases at J, leaving 7 bases unmatched. The CDR3 consists of 15 residues. Germline-derived CDR1 and CDR2 are GTSNPN and SVGIG (reference sequence). CDR3 DNA: TGTGCCTGGAGTGTACCCCCGGGACAGGTCTACGAGCAGTACTTC. This codes for CAWSVPPGQVYEQYF. The full variable domain, with the rest looked up from reference TRBV30 and TRBJ2-7, is SQTIHQWPATLVQPVGSPLSLECTVEGTSNPNLYWYRQAAGRGLQLLFYSVGIGQISSEVPQNLSASRPQDRQFILSSKKLLLSDSGFYLCAWSVPPGQVYEQYFGPGTRLTVT.

The V gene is TRBV6-1, the J gene TRBJ1-1; D uncertain. Germline CDR1 reads MNHNS; CDR2 reads SASEGT. The ends were cut back, 6 bases at V and 0 bases at J, with 8 bases in the middle. The CDR3 runs to 13 residues. The CDR3 region has the DNA TGTGCCAGCAGGGAGAGTTTGAACACTGAAGCTTTCTTT. Protein: CASRESLNTEAFF.

V and J are TRBV6-6 and TRBJ2-7; D not resolved. The V end was cut by 2 bases, the J end by 6 bases, with 14 bases between. The CDR3 is 14 amino acids. Germline V gene data show CDR1 as MNHNY and CDR2 as SVGAGI (reference sequence). The CDR3, as DNA: TGTGCCAGCAGTTACCCATCCAGGCGAGGCGAGCAGTACTTC. Protein sequence: CASSYPSRRGEQYF.